These 11 T cell receptor beta chains came from one sample sequenced in a study of early T cells in non-severe SARS-CoV-2 infection. A single record per CDR3 protein comes from TCRdb applying MiXCR to the 5' RACE reads. The table includes tens of thousands of distinct CDR3 sequences, roughly 12% detected once. Sequenced input: whole blood. These receptors all come from an adult who was a healthcare worker with PCR-confirmed SARS-CoV-2 infection or an uninfected control (not recorded which).

This clonotype was detected only a few times. The chain uses TRBV3-1 and TRBJ2-7; D is perhaps TRBD2 (7 bases). The V gene lost 3 bases and the J gene lost 7 bases, with 13 bases spanning the gap. Germline CDR1 and CDR2: LGHDT and YNNKEL (reference sequence). This CDR3 is 13 amino acids long. The CDR3 sequence: CASSQGGLREQYF. For the CDR3, the DNA is TGTGCCAGCAGCCAGGGGGGGCTTCGTGAGCAGTACTTC.

This clonotype was detected only a few times. CDR3 nucleotides: TGTGCCAGTAGTCCCCGGGACAGGGGAGATTGGACTGAAGCTTTCTTT. Its translation is CASSPRDRGDWTEAFF. This sequence joins TRBV19 and TRBJ1-1; TRBD1 agrees at 10 bases. The CDR3 is made up of 16 amino acids. With 5 bases clipped from V and 5 bases from J, the junction kept 11 bases outside the gene matches. The germline CDR1 and CDR2 sequences are LNHDA and SQIVND (reference sequence).

This clonotype was recorded at least ten times. The genes are TRBV28 and TRBJ2-7; TRBD2 is a possible D gene (6 bases). The CDR3 is 12 amino acids. V was trimmed by 10 bases and J by 0 bases, leaving 10 bases between them. The germline V gene has CDR1 MDHEN and CDR2 SYDVKM. The CDR3 DNA reads as TGTGCCACGGAGGGAGCCTCCTACGAGCAGTACTTC. Amino acids: CATEGASYEQYF.

The V and J genes are TRBV20-1 and TRBJ2-2, with TRBD1 matching 7 bases. This CDR3 region has 15 residues. V gave up 5 bases and J gave up 0 bases; unmatched junction bases: 6. Germline CDR1 and CDR2: DFQATT and SNEGSKA (reference sequence). The CDR3 loop reads CSALRGPPNTGELFF. In DNA form, the CDR3 reads TGCAGTGCTTTGAGGGGGCCCCCGAACACCGGGGAGCTGTTTTTT.

This clonotype was found a few times. This chain joins TRBV11-2 and TRBJ2-1; 13 positions agree with TRBD2. Germline V lookup: CDR1 SGHAT, CDR2 FQNNGV. V lost 2 bases to trimming and J lost 7 bases; unmatched junction nucleotides: 8. This CDR3 has 17 amino acids. This chain's CDR3 is CASSLTGRTSGSNEQFF. The CDR3 nucleotides are TGTGCCAGCAGCTTAACGGGGCGGACTAGCGGGAGTAATGAGCAGTTCTTC.

This clonotype showed up many times. The chain recombines TRBV7-2 with TRBJ2-4; D is undetermined. The V and J ends lost 1 base and 12 bases respectively, with 22 bases between them. This CDR3 comprises 16 residues. Germline V gives CDR1 SGHTA, CDR2 FQGNSA. This chain's CDR3 is CASSLGQSRRMGTQYF. The DNA of the CDR3 is TGTGCCAGCAGCTTAGGTCAATCGAGACGAATGGGAACTCAGTACTTC.

The chain is built from TRBV29-1 and TRBJ2-7; D remains unclear. The V end was cut by 4 bases, the J end by 3 bases, with 4 bases between. The V gene's germline CDR1 is SQVTM and CDR2 ANQGSEA. The CDR3 extends over 10 amino acids. CDR3 sequence (DNA): TGCAGCGTTGCGGACTACGAGCAGTACTTC. Its translation: CSVADYEQYF.

The chain is built from TRBV7-9 and TRBJ1-1; 7 bases are shared with TRBD1. J gave up 6 bases and V 1 base, and 8 bases lay outside the gene matches. Germline values: CDR1 SEHNR, CDR2 FQNEAQ (reference sequence). This CDR3 region has 15 residues. CDR3 amino acids: CASSLGGGQMAEAFF. The CDR3 nucleotides read TGTGCCAGCAGCTTAGGAGGGGGACAGATGGCTGAAGCTTTCTTT.

V is TRBV11-2 and J is TRBJ1-1; D may be TRBD1 (5 bases). This CDR3 has 14 residues. Trimming removed 1 base at V and 6 bases at J, with 12 bases between. CDR1 and CDR2 (germline): SGHAT, FQNNGV. CDR3 bases: TGTGCCAGCAGCTTAGTATTCGGGGCGGCTGAAGCTTTCTTT. Amino acids: CASSLVFGAAEAFF. The whole variable domain, filled in from reference TRBV11-2 and TRBJ1-1, reads EAGVAQSPRYKIIEKRQSVAFWCNPISGHATLYWYQQILGQGPKLLIQFQNNGVVDDSQLPKDRFSAERLKGVDSTLKIQPAKLEDSAVYLCASSLVFGAAEAFFGQGTRLTVV.

This clonotype was counted ten times or more. The chain has TRBV6-5 and TRBJ2-5; 8 bases align to TRBD2. Per the germline V gene, CDR1 is MNHEY and CDR2 is SVGAGI. This CDR3 has 15 amino acids. V gave up 2 bases and J gave up 3 bases; unmatched junction bases: 5. The CDR3 DNA sequence: TGTGCCAGCAGTTACGAGACGGGGGGGAAAGAGACCCAGTACTTC. Translated: CASSYETGGKETQYF.

This clonotype appeared many times. The chain is built from TRBV19 and TRBJ2-7; weak D call: TRBD2 (5 bases). V gave up 3 bases and J gave up 6 bases, with 15 bases separating them. The length of the CDR3 is 14 residues. Per the germline V gene, CDR1 is LNHDA and CDR2 is SQIVND (reference sequence). CDR3 sequence (DNA): TGTGCCAGTAGTATTTGGCCTGGGAGCGGCGAGCAGTACTTC. This encodes CASSIWPGSGEQYF. Drawing the rest from reference TRBV19 and TRBJ2-7, the complete variable domain is DGGITQSPKYLFRKEGQNVTLSCEQNLNHDAMYWYRQDPGQGLRLIYYSQIVNDFQKGDIAEGYSVSREKKESFPLTVTSAQKNPTAFYLCASSIWPGSGEQYFGPGTRLTVT.